This T cell receptor (beta chain) is drawn from a study of blood T cell repertoires in COVID-19. In the study overall: Sample material is recorded as cDNA or gDNA derived from T cells, B-cell-depleted T cells, or PBMCs.

Participants spanned ages roughly 18 to 95 years and resided in over 20 US areas. Symptom resolution, clearance, or two negative PCRs marked donors in Cohort 3 as recovered. Trimming removed 4 bases from V and 8 bases from J; junction bases left unmatched: 12. The CDR3 covers 15 residues. CDR1 SGHRS and CDR2 YFSETQ come from the germline V gene. The assay was immunoSEQ multiplex PCR, and TCRdb's table has in-frame clones only and misses some. This repertoire shows over 150,000 clones, roughly 80% found once; its top ten account for 3% to 4%. The TCR sequence derives from a woman aged 55-69 years who had recovered from COVID-19. Sequencing was performed on PBMCs or T cells enriched from blood (not recorded which). The J gene is TRBJ1-2, the V gene TRBV5-1; TRBD1 matches 9 bases. CDR3 in amino acids: CASSLTGQGSEGYTF. CDR3 coding DNA: TGCGCCAGCAGCCTCACCGGACAGGGGAGTGAGGGCTACACCTTC.